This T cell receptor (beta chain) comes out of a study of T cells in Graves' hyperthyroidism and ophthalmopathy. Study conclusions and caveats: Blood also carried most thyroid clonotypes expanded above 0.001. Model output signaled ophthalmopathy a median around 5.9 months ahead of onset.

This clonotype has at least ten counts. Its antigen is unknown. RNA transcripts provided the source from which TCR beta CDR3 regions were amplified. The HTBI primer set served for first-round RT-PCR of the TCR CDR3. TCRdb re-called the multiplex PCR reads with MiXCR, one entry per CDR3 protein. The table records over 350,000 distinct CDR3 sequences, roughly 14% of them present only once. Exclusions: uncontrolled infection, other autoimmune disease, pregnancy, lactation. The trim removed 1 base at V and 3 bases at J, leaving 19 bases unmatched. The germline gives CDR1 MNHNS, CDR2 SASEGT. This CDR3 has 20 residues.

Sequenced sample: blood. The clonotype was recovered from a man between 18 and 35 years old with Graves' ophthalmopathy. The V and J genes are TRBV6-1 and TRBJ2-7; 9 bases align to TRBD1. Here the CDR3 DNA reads TGTGCCAGCAGTGAAGGCAAGAAAGATCTGAGTAGGGACAGGGACTACGAGCAGTACTTC. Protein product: CASSEGKKDLSRDRDYEQYF.